The rows below give T cell receptor beta chains drawn from one sample of a study of shared clonotypes between healthy human individuals. TCRdb's table, derived via immunoSEQ multiplex PCR, lists solely in-frame clones and lacks some. The sample shows a few hundred thousand clones, roughly three quarters of them seen only once. The sequencing sample was made of PBMCs. These receptor sequences come from a woman between 40 and 50 years old in good health. Some clones in this sample may be carry-over from other donors' samples. CDR3s include the opening cysteine and the closing phenylalanine or tryptophan. A D gene is named only where the DNA matches it firmly. A row's size may be missing; if present it is once, few, many or a size class.

size: .
J: TRBJ2-1
D: .
V: TRBV6-1
DNA: TGTGCCAGCAGTGTTGTGGTGGGTATGGAGACGCGCTACAATGAGCAGTTCTTC
CDR3: CASSVVVGMETRYNEQFF

size: .
J: TRBJ2-2
D: .
V: TRBV4-3
DNA: TGCGCCAGCAGCCAATGGGGTGGCGGGACGAACACCGGGGAGCTGTTTTTT
CDR3: CASSQWGGGTNTGELFF

size: .
J: TRBJ2-5
D: TRBD1
V: TRBV5-6
DNA: TGTGCCAGCAGCTCCCGGACAGGGGGTGGAGAGACCCAGTACTTC
CDR3: CASSSRTGGGETQYF

size: once
J: TRBJ1-1
D: TRBD1
V: TRBV6-6
DNA: TGTGCCAGCAGTTTGATTACAGGGGGCCCTGAAGCTTTCTTT
CDR3: CASSLITGGPEAFF

size: once
J: TRBJ2-7
D: TRBD2
V: TRBV28
DNA: TGTGCCAGCGGGGGACTAGCGGGAGTCGGCGAGCAGTACTTC
CDR3: CASGGLAGVGEQYF

size: .
J: TRBJ1-3
D: .
V: TRBV6-1
DNA: TGTGCCAGCAGAGAACAGTCCCTCTCTGGAAACACCATATATTTT
CDR3: CASREQSLSGNTIYF

size: .
J: TRBJ2-5
D: TRBD2
V: TRBV7-3
DNA: TGTGCCAGCAGCTTAACCGGGAGGGCCATGACCCAGTACTTC
CDR3: CASSLTGRAMTQYF

size: .
J: TRBJ1-2
D: TRBD1
V: TRBV28
DNA: TGTGCCAGCGCTTCACACAGGGGTGCTAACTATGGCTACACCTTC
CDR3: CASASHRGANYGYTF

size: .
J: TRBJ2-3
D: .
V: TRBV10-3
DNA: TGTGCCATCATGGCCCGGGAAACCACAGATACGCAGTATTTT
CDR3: CAIMARETTDTQYF

size: .
J: TRBJ2-3
D: .
V: TRBV30
DNA: TGTGCCTGGAGTGCGGGCCTTAGCACAGATACGCAGTATTTT
CDR3: CAWSAGLSTDTQYF

size: .
J: TRBJ1-4
D: TRBD1
V: TRBV19
DNA: TGTGCCAGTAGACCGACAGGGCCAACTAATGAAAAACTGTTTTTT
CDR3: CASRPTGPTNEKLFF

size: .
J: TRBJ2-7
D: TRBD2
V: TRBV19
DNA: TGTGCCAGTAGTCGAAGGCCCCGGCTAGCGGGAGACACCGACGAGCAGTACTTC
CDR3: CASSRRPRLAGDTDEQYF

size: .
J: TRBJ2-1
D: TRBD2
V: TRBV4-3
DNA: TGCGCCAGCAGCCTCGGGACTAGCGGCCACAATGAGCAGTTCTTC
CDR3: CASSLGTSGHNEQFF

size: .
J: TRBJ1-3
D: .
V: TRBV5-1
DNA: TGCGCCAGCTCGGTTCCCGCCGATGGAAACACCATATATTTT
CDR3: CASSVPADGNTIYF

size: .
J: TRBJ2-7
D: TRBD1
V: TRBV5-1
DNA: TGCGCCAGCAGTACCGGGACAGACTACGAGCAGTACTTC
CDR3: CASSTGTDYEQYF

size: few
J: TRBJ1-1
D: TRBD1
V: TRBV7-3
DNA: TGTGCCAGCAGCCCTTCGGGACAGCCGAACACTGAAGCTTTCTTT
CDR3: CASSPSGQPNTEAFF

size: .
J: TRBJ2-7
D: .
V: TRBV7-2
DNA: TGTGCCAGCAGCTTAGAGGCCCTGGGCTACGAGCAGTACTTC
CDR3: CASSLEALGYEQYF

size: .
J: TRBJ2-1
D: .
V: TRBV27
DNA: TGTGCCAGCAGTCCCCTTGGGCGAGGGGAGCAGTTCTTC
CDR3: CASSPLGRGEQFF

size: .
J: TRBJ2-1
D: .
V: TRBV25-1
DNA: TGTGCCAGCAGTGAATTCACCGGGAGCTCCTACAATGAGCAGTTCTTC
CDR3: CASSEFTGSSYNEQFF

size: once
J: TRBJ2-2
D: TRBD2
V: TRBV4-3
DNA: TGCGCCAGCAGCCAAGATCCAGCGGGAGTACGGACCGGGGAGCTGTTTTTT
CDR3: CASSQDPAGVRTGELFF

size: .
J: TRBJ2-5
D: .
V: TRBV29-1
DNA: TGCAGCGCTCTCGGGGAAGAGACCCAGTACTTC
CDR3: CSALGEETQYF

size: many
J: TRBJ1-2
D: .
V: TRBV4-1
DNA: TGCGCCAGCAGCCAGGGTGACAGGCGAGGGGGCTACACCTTC
CDR3: CASSQGDRRGGYTF

size: .
J: TRBJ1-1
D: TRBD1
V: TRBV28
DNA: TGTGCCAGCAGTTCGACAGGGTTGGGCACTGAAGCTTTCTTT
CDR3: CASSSTGLGTEAFF

size: .
J: TRBJ1-3
D: .
V: TRBV15
DNA: TGTGCCACCAGCAGAGGTCAGGGATTGGAAAACACCATATATTTT
CDR3: CATSRGQGLENTIYF

size: .
J: TRBJ2-1
D: .
V: TRBV6-5
DNA: TGTGCCAGCAGTTACCGGGGGAGGAGGATTTCAGATGAGCAGTTCTTC
CDR3: CASSYRGRRISDEQFF

size: .
J: TRBJ2-1
D: .
V: TRBV29-1
DNA: TGCAGCGTTAAGGGGAGCAATGAGCAGTTCTTC
CDR3: CSVKGSNEQFF

size: .
J: TRBJ1-3
D: .
V: TRBV6-6
DNA: TGTGCCAGCAGCCTAACAGGGGGAAACACCATATATTTT
CDR3: CASSLTGGNTIYF

size: .
J: TRBJ2-2
D: .
V: TRBV7-3
DNA: TGTGCCAGCAGCCCCACGTCGGGTCTAATCGCCGGGGAGCTGTTTTTT
CDR3: CASSPTSGLIAGELFF

size: .
J: TRBJ2-3
D: .
V: TRBV5-4
DNA: TGTGCCAGCAGCTGGGGGGCCGGGACTAGCACAGATACGCAGTATTTT
CDR3: CASSWGAGTSTDTQYF

size: few
J: TRBJ1-2
D: .
V: TRBV10-1
DNA: TGCGCCAGCAGTCCCGACAGAGCATTCGGCTACACCTTC
CDR3: CASSPDRAFGYTF

size: .
J: TRBJ2-7
D: .
V: TRBV5-1
DNA: TGCGCCAGCAGCTTGGGCGGCAGCCCCTACGAGCAGTACTTC
CDR3: CASSLGGSPYEQYF

size: .
J: TRBJ2-2
D: .
V: TRBV11-1
DNA: TGTGCCAGCAGCTTACTAGTAAGCTCCGGGGAGCTGTTTTTT
CDR3: CASSLLVSSGELFF

size: .
J: TRBJ1-3
D: TRBD1
V: TRBV4-3
DNA: TGCGCCAGCAGCCAAGGAATCTCCGGGACAGGGTCAGGAAACACCATATATTTT
CDR3: CASSQGISGTGSGNTIYF

size: .
J: TRBJ2-5
D: .
V: TRBV28
DNA: TGTGCCAGCAGTTTACAGGAGACCCAGTACTTC
CDR3: CASSLQETQYF

size: .
J: TRBJ2-3
D: .
V: TRBV2
DNA: TGTGCCAGCAGTGAAAGGGACCGGAATACGCAGTATTTT
CDR3: CASSERDRNTQYF

size: .
J: TRBJ2-2
D: TRBD2
V: TRBV4-3
DNA: TGCGCCAGCAGCCAAGATTCGGGACTAAACACCGGGGAGCTGTTTTTT
CDR3: CASSQDSGLNTGELFF

size: .
J: TRBJ2-5
D: TRBD2
V: TRBV5-4
DNA: TGTGCCAGCAGCTACTCCAGGACTAGCGGGAGGGAGACCCAGTACTTC
CDR3: CASSYSRTSGRETQYF

size: .
J: TRBJ1-5
D: .
V: TRBV5-4
DNA: TGTGCCAGCAGCTTGGGGGGAGGTAACAATCAGCCCCAGCATTTT
CDR3: CASSLGGGNNQPQHF

size: .
J: TRBJ2-7
D: TRBD2
V: TRBV9
DNA: TGTGCCAGCAGTCGGACTAGCGGGGTTTACGAGCAGTACTTC
CDR3: CASSRTSGVYEQYF

size: once
J: TRBJ1-2
D: TRBD1
V: TRBV4-3
DNA: TGCGCCAGCAGCTCCCGGACAGGGCAGGGAGCTGGCTACACCTTC
CDR3: CASSSRTGQGAGYTF

size: .
J: TRBJ2-5
D: .
V: TRBV10-3
DNA: TGTGCTTCCGGGGGAGATGGGGAGACCCAGTACTTC
CDR3: CASGGDGETQYF

size: .
J: TRBJ2-2
D: TRBD1
V: TRBV5-1
DNA: TGCGCCAGCAGCTTGACTTATTACCGGGACAGAGCCACCGGGGAGCTGTTTTTT
CDR3: CASSLTYYRDRATGELFF

size: .
J: TRBJ2-1
D: .
V: TRBV5-8
DNA: TGTGCCACCTCAGGGAGGTCGCCCTACAATGAGCAGTTCTTC
CDR3: CATSGRSPYNEQFF

size: .
J: TRBJ2-7
D: .
V: TRBV5-1
DNA: TGCGCCAGCAGGGGTGATACAACTAACTATGGCGAGCAGTACTTC
CDR3: CASRGDTTNYGEQYF

size: .
J: TRBJ2-7
D: .
V: TRBV18
DNA: TGTGCCAGCTCACCACCGGGTGGACAGCGGAATTACGAGCAGTACTTC
CDR3: CASSPPGGQRNYEQYF

size: .
J: TRBJ1-3
D: TRBD1
V: TRBV7-9
DNA: TGTGCCAGCAGCGCGGGACAGGCCTTCTCTGGAAACACCATATATTTT
CDR3: CASSAGQAFSGNTIYF

size: .
J: TRBJ2-1
D: .
V: TRBV5-1
DNA: TGCGCCAGCAGCTTGGTTAGCGGACCCTACAATGAGCAGTTCTTC
CDR3: CASSLVSGPYNEQFF

size: .
J: TRBJ2-7
D: .
V: TRBV7-8
DNA: TGTGCCAGCAGCTTAGAATCAGGAGAGGCCTACGAGCAGTACTTC
CDR3: CASSLESGEAYEQYF

size: few
J: TRBJ1-2
D: TRBD1
V: TRBV2
DNA: TGTGCCAGCAGTTGGACAGGGACGGGTGGCTACACCTTC
CDR3: CASSWTGTGGYTF

size: once
J: TRBJ1-2
D: .
V: TRBV2
DNA: TGTGCCAGCAGTACTAGACAGGCCACGGGCTACACCTTC
CDR3: CASSTRQATGYTF

size: .
J: TRBJ2-3
D: .
V: TRBV30
DNA: TGTGCCTGGACCACAGGGTTGGTCACAGATACGCAGTATTTT
CDR3: CAWTTGLVTDTQYF

size: .
J: TRBJ1-4
D: .
V: TRBV7-9
DNA: TGTGCCAGCAGCTTAGGGACATCTAATGAGAAACTGTTTTTT
CDR3: CASSLGTSNEKLFF

size: .
J: TRBJ2-1
D: .
V: TRBV7-5
DNA: TGTGCCAGAAAAACTAGCGAAACCTACAATGAGCAGTTCTTC
CDR3: CARKTSETYNEQFF